The T cell receptor (beta chain) under discussion was sequenced for a study of cytomegalovirus exposure and HLA in healthy donors. Study-wide results and caveats: Cytomegalovirus association was listed for 164 TCR beta chains.

Germline lookup yields CDR1 SGHVS and CDR2 FNYEAQ. The CDR3 totals 16 residues. V shed 3 bases and J shed 10 bases, with 19 bases lying between them. Worth noting for this clone: No antigen is known for it.

The PCR used 60 Vbeta and 13 Jbeta primers. Profiling relied on immunoSEQ multiplex PCR, and the TCRdb table lists in-frame clones only, not all of them. Seen here are about 110,000 clones, over 60% observed once, and the top ten hold roughly an eighth. The V gene is TRBV7-6, the J gene TRBJ1-6, with D tentatively TRBD1 (6 bases). The TCR was taken from a man in his thirties or forties in good health and CMV-seropositive. Sequenced sample: PBMCs. The CDR3 sequence is CASSFSGTPGSSPLHF. CDR3 nucleotides: TGTGCCAGCAGCTTCTCCGGGACACCTGGCAGCTCACCCCTCCACTTT.